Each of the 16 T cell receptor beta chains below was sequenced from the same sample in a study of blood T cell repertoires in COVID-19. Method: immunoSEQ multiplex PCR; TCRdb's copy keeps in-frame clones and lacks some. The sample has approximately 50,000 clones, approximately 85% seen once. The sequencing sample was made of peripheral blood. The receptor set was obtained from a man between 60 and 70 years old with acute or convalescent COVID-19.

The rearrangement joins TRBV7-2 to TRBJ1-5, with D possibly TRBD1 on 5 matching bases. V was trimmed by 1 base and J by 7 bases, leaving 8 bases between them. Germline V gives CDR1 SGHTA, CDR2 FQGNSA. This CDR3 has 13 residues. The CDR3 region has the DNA TGTGCCAGCAGCTTAGACAAGGGGCAGCCCCAGCATTTT. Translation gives CASSLDKGQPQHF.

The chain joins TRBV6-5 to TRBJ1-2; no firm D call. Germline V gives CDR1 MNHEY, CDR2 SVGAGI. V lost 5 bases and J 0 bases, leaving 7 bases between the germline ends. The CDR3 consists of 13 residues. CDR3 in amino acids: CASSPTANYGYTF. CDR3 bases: TGTGCCAGCAGTCCAACAGCTAACTATGGCTACACCTTC.

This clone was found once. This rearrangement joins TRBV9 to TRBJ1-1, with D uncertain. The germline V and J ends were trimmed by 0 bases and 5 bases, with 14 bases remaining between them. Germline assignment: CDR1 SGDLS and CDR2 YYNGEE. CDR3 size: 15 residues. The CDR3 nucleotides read TGTGCCAGCAGCGTAGCAACGGGGTCGGGGACTGAAGCTTTCTTT. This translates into CASSVATGSGTEAFF.

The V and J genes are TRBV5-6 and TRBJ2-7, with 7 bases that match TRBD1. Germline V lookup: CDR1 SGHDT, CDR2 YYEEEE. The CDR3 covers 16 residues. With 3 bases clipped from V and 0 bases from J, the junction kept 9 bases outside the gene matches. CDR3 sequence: CASSYRQGSLSYEQYF. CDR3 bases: TGTGCCAGCAGCTATCGACAGGGTAGCCTCTCCTACGAGCAGTACTTC.

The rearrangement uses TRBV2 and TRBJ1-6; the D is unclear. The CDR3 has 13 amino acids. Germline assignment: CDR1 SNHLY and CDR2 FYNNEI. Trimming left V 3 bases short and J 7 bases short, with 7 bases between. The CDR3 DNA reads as TGTGCCAGCAGTGATCGGTCGAATTCACCCCTCCACTTT. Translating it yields CASSDRSNSPLHF.

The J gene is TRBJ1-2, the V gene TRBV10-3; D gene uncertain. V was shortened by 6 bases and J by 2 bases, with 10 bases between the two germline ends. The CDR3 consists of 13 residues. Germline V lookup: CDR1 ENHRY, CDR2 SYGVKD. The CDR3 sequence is CAISEQPNYGYTF. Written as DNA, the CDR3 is TGTGCCATCAGCGAACAGCCCAACTATGGCTACACCTTC.

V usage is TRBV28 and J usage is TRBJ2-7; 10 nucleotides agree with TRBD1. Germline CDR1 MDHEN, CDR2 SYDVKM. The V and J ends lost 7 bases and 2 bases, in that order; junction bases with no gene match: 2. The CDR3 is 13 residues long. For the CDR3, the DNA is TGTGCCAGCACCGGACAGGGGGCCTACGAGCAGTACTTC. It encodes CASTGQGAYEQYF.

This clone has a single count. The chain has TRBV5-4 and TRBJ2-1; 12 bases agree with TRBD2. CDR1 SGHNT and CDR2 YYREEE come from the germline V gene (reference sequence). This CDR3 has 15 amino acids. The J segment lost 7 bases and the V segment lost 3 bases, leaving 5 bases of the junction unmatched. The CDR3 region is CASSSSGRGSNEQFF. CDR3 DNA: TGTGCCAGCAGCTCTAGCGGGAGGGGGAGTAATGAGCAGTTCTTC.

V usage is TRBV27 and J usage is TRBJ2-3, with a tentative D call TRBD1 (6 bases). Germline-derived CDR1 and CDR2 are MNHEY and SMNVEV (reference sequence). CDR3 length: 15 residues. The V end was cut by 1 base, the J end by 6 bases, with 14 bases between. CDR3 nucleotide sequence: TGTGCCAGCAGTTTATGGGGACAACCAGGCGATACGCAGTATTTT. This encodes CASSLWGQPGDTQYF.

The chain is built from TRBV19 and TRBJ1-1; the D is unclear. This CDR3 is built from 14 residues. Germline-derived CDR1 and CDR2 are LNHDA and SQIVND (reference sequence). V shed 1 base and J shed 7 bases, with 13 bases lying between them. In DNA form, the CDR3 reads TGTGCCAGTAGTATAGGCAGGCGCGCTTTTGAAGCTTTCTTT. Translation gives CASSIGRRAFEAFF.

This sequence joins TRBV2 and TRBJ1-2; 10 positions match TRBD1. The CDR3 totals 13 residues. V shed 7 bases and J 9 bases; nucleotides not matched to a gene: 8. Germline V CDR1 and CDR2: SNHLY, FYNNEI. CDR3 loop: CASTAGQGSSYTF. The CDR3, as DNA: TGTGCCAGCACCGCGGGACAGGGGTCGAGCTACACCTTC. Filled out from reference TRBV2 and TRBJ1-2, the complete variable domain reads EPEVTQTPSHQVTQMGQEVILRCVPISNHLYFYWYRQILGQKVEFLVSFYNNEISEKSEIFDDQFSVERPDGSNFTLKIRSTKLEDSAMYFCASTAGQGSSYTFGSGTRLTVV.

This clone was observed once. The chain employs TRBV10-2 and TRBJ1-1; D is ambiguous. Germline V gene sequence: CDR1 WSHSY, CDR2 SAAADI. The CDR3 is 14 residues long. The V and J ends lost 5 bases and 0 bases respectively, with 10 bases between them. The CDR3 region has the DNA TGCGCCAGCAGTCCTGACGACTTGAACACTGAAGCTTTCTTT. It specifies CASSPDDLNTEAFF.

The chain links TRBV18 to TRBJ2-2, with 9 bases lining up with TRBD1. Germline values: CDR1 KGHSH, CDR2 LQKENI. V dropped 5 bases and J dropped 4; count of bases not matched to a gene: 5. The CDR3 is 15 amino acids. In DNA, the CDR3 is TGTGCCAGCTCAGCGGGACAGGGCATCACCGGGGAGCTGTTTTTT. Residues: CASSAGQGITGELFF.

The CDR3 DNA follows: TGTGCCAGTACAGGGACAGGGTTGGTGCGTTCACCCCTCCACTTT. Its protein product is CASTGTGLVRSPLHF. The gene calls are TRBV19 and TRBJ1-6; the match to TRBD1 covers 9 bases. V lost 7 bases and J lost 9; bases outside the gene matches: 10. CDR1 is LNHDA and CDR2 is SQIVND in the germline V gene (reference sequence). This CDR3 region has 15 residues.

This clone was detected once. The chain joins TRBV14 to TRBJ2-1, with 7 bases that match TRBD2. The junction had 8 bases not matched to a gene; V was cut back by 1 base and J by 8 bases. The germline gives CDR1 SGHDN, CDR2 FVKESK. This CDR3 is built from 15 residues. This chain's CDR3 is CASSQGLARRDEQFF. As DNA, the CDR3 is TGTGCCAGCAGCCAAGGACTAGCCCGGAGGGATGAGCAGTTCTTC.

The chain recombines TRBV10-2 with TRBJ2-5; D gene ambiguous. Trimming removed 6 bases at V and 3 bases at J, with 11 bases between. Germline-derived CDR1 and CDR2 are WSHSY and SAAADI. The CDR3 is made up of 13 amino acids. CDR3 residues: CASSHGSEETQYF. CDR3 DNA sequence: TGCGCCAGCAGCCACGGGTCCGAAGAGACCCAGTACTTC.